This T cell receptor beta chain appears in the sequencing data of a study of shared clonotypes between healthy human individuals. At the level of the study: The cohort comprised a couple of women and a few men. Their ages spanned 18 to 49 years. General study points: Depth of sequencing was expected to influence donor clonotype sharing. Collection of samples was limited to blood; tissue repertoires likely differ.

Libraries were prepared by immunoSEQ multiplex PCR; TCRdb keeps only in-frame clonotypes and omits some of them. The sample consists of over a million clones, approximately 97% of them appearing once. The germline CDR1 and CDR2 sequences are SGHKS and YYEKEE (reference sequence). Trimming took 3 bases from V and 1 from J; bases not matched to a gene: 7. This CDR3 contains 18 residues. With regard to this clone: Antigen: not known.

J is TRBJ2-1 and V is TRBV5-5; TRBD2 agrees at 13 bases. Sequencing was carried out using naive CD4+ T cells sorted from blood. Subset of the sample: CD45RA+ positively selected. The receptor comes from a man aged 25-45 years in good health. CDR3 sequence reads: CASSYPQLAGGSYNEQFF. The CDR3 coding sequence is TGTGCCAGCAGCTACCCACAACTAGCGGGAGGGTCCTACAATGAGCAGTTCTTC.